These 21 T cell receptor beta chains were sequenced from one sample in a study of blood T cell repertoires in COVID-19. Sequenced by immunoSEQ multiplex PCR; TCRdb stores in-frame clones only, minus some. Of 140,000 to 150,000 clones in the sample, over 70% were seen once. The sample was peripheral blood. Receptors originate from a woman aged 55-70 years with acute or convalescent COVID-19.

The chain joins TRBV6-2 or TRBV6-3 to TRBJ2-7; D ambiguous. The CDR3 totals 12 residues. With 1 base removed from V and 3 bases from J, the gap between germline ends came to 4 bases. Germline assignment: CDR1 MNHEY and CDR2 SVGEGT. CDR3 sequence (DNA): TGTGCCAGCAGTTACTTCTACTACGAGCAGTACTTC. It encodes CASSYFYYEQYF.

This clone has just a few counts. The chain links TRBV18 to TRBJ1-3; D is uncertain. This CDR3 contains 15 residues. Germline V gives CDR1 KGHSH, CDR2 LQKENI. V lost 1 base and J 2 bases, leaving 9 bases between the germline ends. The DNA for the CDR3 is TGTGCCAGCTCACCACTGGTGGAGGCTGGAAACACCATATATTTT. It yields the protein CASSPLVEAGNTIYF.

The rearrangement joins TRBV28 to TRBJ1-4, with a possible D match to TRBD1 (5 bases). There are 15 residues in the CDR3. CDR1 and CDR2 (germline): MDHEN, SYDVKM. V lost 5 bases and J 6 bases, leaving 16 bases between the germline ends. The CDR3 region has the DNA TGTGCCAGCAGTCGAGGTCCGGGGGAATATGAAAAACTGTTTTTT. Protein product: CASSRGPGEYEKLFF.

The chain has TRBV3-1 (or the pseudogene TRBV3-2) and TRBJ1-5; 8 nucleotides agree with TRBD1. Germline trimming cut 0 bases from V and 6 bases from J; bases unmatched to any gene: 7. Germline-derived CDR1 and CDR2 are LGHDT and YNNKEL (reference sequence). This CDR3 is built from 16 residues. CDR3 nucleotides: TGTGCCAGCAGCCAAGATCGGACAGGGAAGGGTCAGCCCCAGCATTTT. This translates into CASSQDRTGKGQPQHF.

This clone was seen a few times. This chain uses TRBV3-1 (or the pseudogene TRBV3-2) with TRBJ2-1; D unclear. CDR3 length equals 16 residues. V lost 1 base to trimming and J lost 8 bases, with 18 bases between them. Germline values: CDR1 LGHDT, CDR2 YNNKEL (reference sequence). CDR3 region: CASSQAQRPSVDEQFF. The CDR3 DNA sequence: TGTGCCAGCAGCCAAGCTCAGCGCCCCAGTGTCGATGAGCAGTTCTTC.

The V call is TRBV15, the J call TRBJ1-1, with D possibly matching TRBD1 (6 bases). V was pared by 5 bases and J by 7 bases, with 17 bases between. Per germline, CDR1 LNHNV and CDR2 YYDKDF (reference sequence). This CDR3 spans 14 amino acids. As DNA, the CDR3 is TGTGCCACCAGCTATTTGTTAGGGGGGGTTGAAGCTTTCTTT. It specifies CATSYLLGGVEAFF.

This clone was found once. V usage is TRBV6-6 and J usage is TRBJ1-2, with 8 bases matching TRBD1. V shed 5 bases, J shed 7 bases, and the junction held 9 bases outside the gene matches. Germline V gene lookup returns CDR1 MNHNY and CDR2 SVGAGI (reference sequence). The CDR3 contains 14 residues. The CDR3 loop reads CASSAATGDSGYTF. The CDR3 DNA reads TGTGCCAGCAGTGCCGCGACAGGGGATAGTGGCTACACCTTC.

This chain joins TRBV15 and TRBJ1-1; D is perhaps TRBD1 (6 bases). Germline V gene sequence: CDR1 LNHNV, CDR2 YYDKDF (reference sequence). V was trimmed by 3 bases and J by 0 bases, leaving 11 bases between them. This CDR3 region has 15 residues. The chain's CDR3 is CATSSLRGVNTEAFF. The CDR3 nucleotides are TGTGCCACCAGCAGCCTCAGGGGAGTGAACACTGAAGCTTTCTTT.

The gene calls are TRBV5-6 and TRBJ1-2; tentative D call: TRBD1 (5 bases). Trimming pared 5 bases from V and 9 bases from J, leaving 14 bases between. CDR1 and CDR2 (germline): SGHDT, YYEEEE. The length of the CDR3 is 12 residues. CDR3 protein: CASSAPGERYTF. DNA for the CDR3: TGTGCCAGCAGTGCCCCGGGGGAGCGCTACACCTTC.

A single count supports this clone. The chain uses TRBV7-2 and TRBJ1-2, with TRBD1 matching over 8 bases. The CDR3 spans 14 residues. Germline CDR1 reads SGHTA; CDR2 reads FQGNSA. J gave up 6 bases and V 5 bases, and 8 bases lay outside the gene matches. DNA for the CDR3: TGTGCCAGCAGCATACGACAGGGGATGGATGGCTACACCTTC. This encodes CASSIRQGMDGYTF. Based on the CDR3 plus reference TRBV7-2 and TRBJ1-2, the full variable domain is GAGVSQSPSNKVTEKGKDVELRCDPISGHTALYWYRQSLGQGLEFLIYFQGNSAPDKSGLPSDRFSAERTGGSVSTLTIQRTQQEDSAVYLCASSIRQGMDGYTFGSGTRLTVV.

CDR3 sequence: CASSPRTSGRREQYF. The DNA for the CDR3 is TGTGCCAGCAGTCCCCGGACTAGCGGGAGGCGCGAGCAGTACTTC. V is TRBV28 and J is TRBJ2-7; 14 nucleotides line up with TRBD2. V lost 5 bases and J lost 6; bases outside the gene matches: 6. In germline, CDR1 is MDHEN, CDR2 SYDVKM. This CDR3 is 15 amino acids long.

CDR3 residues: CASSYFGTGSYGYTF. The CDR3, as DNA: TGTGCCAGCAGTTACTTCGGGACAGGTAGCTATGGCTACACCTTC. This sequence joins TRBV6-6 and TRBJ1-2; 8 nucleotides agree with TRBD1. Trimming removed 1 base from V and 4 bases from J; junction bases left unmatched: 5. This CDR3 region has 15 residues. The germline CDR1 and CDR2 sequences are MNHNY and SVGAGI (reference sequence).

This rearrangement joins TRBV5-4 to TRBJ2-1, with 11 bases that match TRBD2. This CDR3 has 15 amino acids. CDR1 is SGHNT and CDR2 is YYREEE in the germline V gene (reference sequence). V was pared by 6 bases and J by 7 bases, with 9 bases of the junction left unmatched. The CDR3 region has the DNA TGTGCCAGCAACTTAGCGGGAGGGCCGGGAAATGAGCAGTTCTTC. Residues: CASNLAGGPGNEQFF.

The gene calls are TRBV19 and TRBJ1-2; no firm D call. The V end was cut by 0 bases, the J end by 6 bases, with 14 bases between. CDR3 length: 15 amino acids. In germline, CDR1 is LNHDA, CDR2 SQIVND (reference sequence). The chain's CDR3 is CASSIDLRSGDGYTF. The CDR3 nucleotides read TGTGCCAGTAGTATAGATCTCCGCTCCGGGGATGGCTACACCTTC.

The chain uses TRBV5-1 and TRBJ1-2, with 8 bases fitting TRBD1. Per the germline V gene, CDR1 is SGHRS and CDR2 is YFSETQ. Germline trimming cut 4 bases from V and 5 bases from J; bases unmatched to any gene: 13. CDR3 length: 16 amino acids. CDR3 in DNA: TGCGCCAGCAGCACCGACTACGACAGGGGAAAGTATGGCTACACCTTC. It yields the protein CASSTDYDRGKYGYTF.

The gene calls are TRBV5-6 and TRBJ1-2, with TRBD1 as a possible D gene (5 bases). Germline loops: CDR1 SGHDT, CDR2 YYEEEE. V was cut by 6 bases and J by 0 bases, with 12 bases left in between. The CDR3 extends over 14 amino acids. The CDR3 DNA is TGTGCCAGCACCTACAGGACCTCTAACTATGGCTACACCTTC. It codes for CASTYRTSNYGYTF.

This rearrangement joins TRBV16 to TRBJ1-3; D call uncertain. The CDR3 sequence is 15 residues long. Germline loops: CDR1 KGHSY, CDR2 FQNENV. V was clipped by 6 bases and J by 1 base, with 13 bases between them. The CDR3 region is CASRLDVESGNTIYF. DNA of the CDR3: TGTGCCAGCAGACTAGACGTAGAGTCTGGAAACACCATATATTTT. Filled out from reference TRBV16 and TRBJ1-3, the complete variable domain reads GEEVAQTPKHLVRGEGQKAKLYCAPIKGHSYVFWYQQVLKNEFKFLISFQNENVFDETGMPKERFSAKCLPNSPCSLEIQATKLEDSAVYFCASRLDVESGNTIYFGEGSWLTVV.

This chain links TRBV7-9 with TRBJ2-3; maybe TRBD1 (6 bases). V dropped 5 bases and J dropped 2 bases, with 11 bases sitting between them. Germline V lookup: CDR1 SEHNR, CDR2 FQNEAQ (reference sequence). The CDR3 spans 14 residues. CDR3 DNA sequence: TGTGCCAGCAGCCCCCGGGACACCACAGATACGCAGTATTTT. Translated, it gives CASSPRDTTDTQYF.

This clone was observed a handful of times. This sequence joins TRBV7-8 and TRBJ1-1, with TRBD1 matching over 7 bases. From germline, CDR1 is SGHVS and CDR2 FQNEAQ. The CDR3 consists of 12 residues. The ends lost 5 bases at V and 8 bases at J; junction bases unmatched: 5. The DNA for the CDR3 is TGTGCCAGCAGCACTGGGGACAGAGAAGCTTTCTTT. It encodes CASSTGDREAFF.

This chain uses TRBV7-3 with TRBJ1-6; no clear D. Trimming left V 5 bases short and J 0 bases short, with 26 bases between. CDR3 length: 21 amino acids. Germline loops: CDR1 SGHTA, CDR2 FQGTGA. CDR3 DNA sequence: TGTGCCAGCAGCCCCTCGAGGGTGGAAGCTCGATCAAGCTCCTATAATTCACCCCTCCACTTT. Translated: CASSPSRVEARSSSYNSPLHF.

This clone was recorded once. The CDR3 coding sequence is TGTGCCAGCAGTTTAAGACTAGCGGGAGGTAACAATGAGCAGTTCTTC. Translation: CASSLRLAGGNNEQFF. The J gene is TRBJ2-1, the V gene TRBV27; 13 positions agree with TRBD2. The germline gives CDR1 MNHEY, CDR2 SMNVEV (reference sequence). This CDR3 is 16 amino acids long. V shed 2 bases, J shed 5 bases, and the junction held 3 bases outside the gene matches.